This note documents a single T cell receptor (beta chain) sequence. Using immunoSEQ multiplex PCR, the repertoire was profiled, and TCRdb retains in-frame clones only, with some absent. This table has 250,000 to 350,000 clones, around 86% appearing once. This sample is part of a study of blood T cell repertoires in COVID-19. The sample consisted of PBMCs or T cells enriched from blood (not recorded which). The source of this sequence is a woman aged 18 to 35 who had recovered from COVID-19.

The CDR3 loop is CATSRDLGGPREAEAFF. The CDR3 DNA follows: TGTGCCACCAGCAGAGATTTGGGGGGGCCCCGGGAGGCTGAAGCTTTCTTT. This sequence joins TRBV15 and TRBJ1-1, with a weak D call TRBD1 (6 bases). The CDR3 extends over 17 amino acids. In germline, CDR1 is LNHNV, CDR2 YYDKDF (reference sequence). V was trimmed by 0 bases and J by 6 bases, leaving 20 bases between them.